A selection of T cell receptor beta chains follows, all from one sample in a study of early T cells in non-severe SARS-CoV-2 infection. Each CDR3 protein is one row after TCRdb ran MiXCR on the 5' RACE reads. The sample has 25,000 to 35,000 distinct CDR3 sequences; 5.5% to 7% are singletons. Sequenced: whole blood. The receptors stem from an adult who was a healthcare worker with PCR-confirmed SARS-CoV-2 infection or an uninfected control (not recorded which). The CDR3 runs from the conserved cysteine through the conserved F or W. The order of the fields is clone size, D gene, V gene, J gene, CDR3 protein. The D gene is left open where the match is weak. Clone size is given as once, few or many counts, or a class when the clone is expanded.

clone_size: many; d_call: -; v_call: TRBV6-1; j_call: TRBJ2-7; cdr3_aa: CASSDLTGSSYEQYF
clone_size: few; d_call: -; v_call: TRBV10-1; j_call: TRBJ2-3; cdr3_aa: CASSDTRRSTDTQYF
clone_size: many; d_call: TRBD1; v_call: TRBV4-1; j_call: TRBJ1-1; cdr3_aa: CASSRDRMNTEAFF
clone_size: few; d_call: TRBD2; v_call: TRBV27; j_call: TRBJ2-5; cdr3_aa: CASSLTGLATETQYF
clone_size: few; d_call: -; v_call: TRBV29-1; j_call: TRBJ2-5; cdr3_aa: CSVETLVETQYF
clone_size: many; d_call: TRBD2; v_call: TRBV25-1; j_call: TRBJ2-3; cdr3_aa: CASSANSPGLAGDTSTDTQYF
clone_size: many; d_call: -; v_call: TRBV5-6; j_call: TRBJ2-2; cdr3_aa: CASRVTAGTTNTGELFF
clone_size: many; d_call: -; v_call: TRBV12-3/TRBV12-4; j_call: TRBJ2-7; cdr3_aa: CASSSTGEQYF
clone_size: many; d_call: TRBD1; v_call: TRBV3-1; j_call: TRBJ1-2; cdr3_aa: CASSPSPGQGNYGYTF
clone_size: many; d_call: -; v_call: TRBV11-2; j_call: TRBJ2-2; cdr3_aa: CASSWGTSGELFF
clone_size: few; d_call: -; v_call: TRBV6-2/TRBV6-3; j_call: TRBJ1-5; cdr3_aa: CASSYSGKRRDSNQPQHF
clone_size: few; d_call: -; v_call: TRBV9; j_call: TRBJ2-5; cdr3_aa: CASSVGSLAEETQYF
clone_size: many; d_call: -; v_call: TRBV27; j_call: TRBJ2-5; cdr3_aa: CASSRGGWETQYF